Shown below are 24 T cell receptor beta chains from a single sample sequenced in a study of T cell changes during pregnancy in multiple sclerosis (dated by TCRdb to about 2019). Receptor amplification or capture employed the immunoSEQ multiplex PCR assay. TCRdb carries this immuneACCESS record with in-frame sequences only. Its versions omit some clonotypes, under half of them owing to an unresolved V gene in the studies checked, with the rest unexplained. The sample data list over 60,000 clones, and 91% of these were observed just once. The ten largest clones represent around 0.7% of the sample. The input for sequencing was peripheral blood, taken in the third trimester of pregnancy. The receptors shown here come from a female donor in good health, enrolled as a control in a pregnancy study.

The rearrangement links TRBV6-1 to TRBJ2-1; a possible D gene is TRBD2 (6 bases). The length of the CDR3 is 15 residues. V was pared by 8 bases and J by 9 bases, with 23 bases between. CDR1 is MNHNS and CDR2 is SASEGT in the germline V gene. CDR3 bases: TGTGCCAGCTATGCGGGACGACCCGGGTCCGGTGAGCAGTTCTTC. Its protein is CASYAGRPGSGEQFF.

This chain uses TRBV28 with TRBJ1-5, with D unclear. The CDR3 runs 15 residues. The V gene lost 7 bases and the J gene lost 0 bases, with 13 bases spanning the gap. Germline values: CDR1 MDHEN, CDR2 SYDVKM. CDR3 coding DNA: TGTGCCAGCACCCGAGGAGCCCTTAGCAATCAGCCCCAGCATTTT. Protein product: CASTRGALSNQPQHF.

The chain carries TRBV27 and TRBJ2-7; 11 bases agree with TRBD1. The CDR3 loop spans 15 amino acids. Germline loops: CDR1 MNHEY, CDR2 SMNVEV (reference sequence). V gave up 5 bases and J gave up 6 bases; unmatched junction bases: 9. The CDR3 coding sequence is TGTGCCAGCAGTCCTCCGGGACAGGGGGGGCGCGAGCAGTACTTC. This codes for CASSPPGQGGREQYF.

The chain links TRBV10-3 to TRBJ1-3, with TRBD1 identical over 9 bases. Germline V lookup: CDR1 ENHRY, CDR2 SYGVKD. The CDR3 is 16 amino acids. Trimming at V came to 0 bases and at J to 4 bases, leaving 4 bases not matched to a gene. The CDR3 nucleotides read TGTGCCATCAGTGAGTCGGGGACAGGGTCAGGAAACACCATATATTTT. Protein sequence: CAISESGTGSGNTIYF.

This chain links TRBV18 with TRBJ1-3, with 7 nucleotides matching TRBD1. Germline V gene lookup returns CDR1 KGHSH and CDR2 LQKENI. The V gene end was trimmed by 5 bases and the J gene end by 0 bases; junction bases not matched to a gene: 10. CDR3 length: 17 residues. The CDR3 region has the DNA TGTGCCAGCTCAACGTTAACAGGGGACGACTCTGGAAACACCATATATTTT. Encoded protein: CASSTLTGDDSGNTIYF.

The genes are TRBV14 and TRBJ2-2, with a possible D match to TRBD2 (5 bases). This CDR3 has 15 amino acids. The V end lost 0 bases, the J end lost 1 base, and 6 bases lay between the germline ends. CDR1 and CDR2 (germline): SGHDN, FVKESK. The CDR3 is CASSQERVNTGELFF. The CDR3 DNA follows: TGTGCCAGCAGCCAAGAGCGGGTGAACACCGGGGAGCTGTTTTTT.

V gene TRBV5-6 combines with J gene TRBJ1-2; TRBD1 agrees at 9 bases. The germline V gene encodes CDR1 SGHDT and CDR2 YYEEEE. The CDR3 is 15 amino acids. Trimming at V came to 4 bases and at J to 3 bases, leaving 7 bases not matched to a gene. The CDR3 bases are TGTGCCAGCAGCCCCGGACAGGGGATCTACTATGGCTACACCTTC. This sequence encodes CASSPGQGIYYGYTF.

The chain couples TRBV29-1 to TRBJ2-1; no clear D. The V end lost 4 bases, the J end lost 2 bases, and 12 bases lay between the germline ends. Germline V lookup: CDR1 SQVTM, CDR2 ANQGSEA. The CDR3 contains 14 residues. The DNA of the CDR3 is TGCAGCGTTGCTAAGACTCCAGCCTACAATGAGCAGTTCTTC. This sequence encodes CSVAKTPAYNEQFF.

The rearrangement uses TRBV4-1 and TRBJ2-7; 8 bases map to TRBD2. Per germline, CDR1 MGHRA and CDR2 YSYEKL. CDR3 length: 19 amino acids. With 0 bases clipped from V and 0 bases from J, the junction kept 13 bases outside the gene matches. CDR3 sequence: CASSQESTSARSYSYEQYF. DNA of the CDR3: TGCGCCAGCAGCCAAGAATCGACTAGCGCCCGGTCTTACTCCTACGAGCAGTACTTC.

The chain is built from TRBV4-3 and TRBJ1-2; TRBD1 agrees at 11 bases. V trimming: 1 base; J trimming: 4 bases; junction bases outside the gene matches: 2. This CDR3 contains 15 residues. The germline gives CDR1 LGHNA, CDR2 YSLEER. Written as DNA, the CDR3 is TGCGCCAGCAGCCAAGGGGACAGGGGGGGCTATGGCTACACCTTC. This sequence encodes CASSQGDRGGYGYTF.

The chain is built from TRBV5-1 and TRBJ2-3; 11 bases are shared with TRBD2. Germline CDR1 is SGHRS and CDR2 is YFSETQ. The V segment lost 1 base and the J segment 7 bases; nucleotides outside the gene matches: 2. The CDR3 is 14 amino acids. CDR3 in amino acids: CASSLTSGSYTQYF. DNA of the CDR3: TGCGCCAGCAGCTTGACTAGCGGGAGTTATACGCAGTATTTT.

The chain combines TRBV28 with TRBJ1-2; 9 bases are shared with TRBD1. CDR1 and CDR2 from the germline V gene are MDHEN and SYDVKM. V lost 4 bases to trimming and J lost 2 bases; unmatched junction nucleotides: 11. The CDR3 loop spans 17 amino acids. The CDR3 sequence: CASSSLAGTGFNYGYTF. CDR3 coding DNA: TGTGCCAGCAGTTCTCTCGCCGGGACAGGGTTCAACTATGGCTACACCTTC.

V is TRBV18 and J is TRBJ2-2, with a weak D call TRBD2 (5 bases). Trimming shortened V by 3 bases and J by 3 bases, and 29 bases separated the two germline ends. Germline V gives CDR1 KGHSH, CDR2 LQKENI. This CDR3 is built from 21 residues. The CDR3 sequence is CASSPGFGTGNPRSDTGELFF. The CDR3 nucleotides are TGTGCCAGCTCACCGGGATTTGGTACCGGGAATCCCCGATCCGACACCGGGGAGCTGTTTTTT.

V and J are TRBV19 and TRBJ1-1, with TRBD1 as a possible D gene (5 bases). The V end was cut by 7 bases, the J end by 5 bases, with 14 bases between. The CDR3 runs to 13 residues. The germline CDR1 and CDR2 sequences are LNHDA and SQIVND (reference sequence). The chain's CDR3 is CASTAGIITEAFF. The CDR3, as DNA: TGTGCCAGTACAGCAGGGATTATTACTGAAGCTTTCTTT.

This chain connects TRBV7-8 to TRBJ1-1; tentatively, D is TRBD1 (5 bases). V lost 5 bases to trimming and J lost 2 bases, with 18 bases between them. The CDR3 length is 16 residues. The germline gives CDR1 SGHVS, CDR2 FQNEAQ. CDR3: CASSPRAGPLNTEAFF. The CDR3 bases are TGTGCCAGCAGCCCCCGAGCAGGGCCCTTAAACACTGAAGCTTTCTTT.

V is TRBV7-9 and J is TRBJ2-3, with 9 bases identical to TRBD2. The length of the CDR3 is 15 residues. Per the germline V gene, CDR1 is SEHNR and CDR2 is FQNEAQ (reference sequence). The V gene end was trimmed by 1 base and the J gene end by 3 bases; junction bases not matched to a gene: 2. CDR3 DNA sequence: TGTGCCAGCAGCTTAGTAGCGGGAGAAACAGATACGCAGTATTTT. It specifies CASSLVAGETDTQYF.

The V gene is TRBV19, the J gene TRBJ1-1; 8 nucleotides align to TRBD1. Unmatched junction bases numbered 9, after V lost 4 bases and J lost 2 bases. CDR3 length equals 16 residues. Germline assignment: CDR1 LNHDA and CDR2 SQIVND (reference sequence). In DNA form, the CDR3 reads TGTGCCAGTAGTAGGCAGGGGGCTTGGGACAACACTGAAGCTTTCTTT. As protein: CASSRQGAWDNTEAFF.

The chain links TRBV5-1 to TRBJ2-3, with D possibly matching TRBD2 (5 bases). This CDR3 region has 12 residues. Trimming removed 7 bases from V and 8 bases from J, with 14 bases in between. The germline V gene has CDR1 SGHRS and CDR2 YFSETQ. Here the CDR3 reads CASGLLRGTQYF. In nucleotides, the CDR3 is TGCGCCAGCGGTTTACTCCGGGGTACGCAGTATTTT.

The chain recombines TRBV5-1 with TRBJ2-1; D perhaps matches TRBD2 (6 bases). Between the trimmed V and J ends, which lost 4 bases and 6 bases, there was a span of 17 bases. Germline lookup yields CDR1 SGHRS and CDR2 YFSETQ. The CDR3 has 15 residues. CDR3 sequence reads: CASSQLQGTANEQFF. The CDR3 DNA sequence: TGCGCCAGCAGCCAATTGCAAGGGACTGCCAATGAGCAGTTCTTC.

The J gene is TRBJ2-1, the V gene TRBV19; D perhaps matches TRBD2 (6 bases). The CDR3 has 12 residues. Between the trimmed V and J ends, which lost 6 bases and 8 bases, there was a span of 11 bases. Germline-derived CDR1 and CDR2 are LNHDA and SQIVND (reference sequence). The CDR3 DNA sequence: TGTGCCAGTAGAAGACTAGGCGATGAGCAGTTCTTC. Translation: CASRRLGDEQFF.

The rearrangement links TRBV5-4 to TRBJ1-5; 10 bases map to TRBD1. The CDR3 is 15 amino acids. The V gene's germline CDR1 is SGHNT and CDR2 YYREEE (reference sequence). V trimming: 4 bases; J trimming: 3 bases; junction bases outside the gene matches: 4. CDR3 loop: CASSGGTGANQPQHF. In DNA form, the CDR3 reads TGTGCCAGCAGCGGCGGGACAGGGGCCAATCAGCCCCAGCATTTT.

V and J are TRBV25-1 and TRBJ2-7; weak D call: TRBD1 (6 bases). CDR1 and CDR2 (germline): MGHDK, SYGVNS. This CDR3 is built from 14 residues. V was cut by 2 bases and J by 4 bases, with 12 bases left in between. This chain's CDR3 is CASSERQVLYEQYF. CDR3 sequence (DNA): TGTGCCAGCAGTGAAAGACAGGTTCTATACGAGCAGTACTTC.

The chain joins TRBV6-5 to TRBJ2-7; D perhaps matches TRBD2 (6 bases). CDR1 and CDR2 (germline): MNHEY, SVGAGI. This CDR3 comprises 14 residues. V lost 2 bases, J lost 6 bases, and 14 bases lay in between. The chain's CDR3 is CASSYGTEIGEQYF. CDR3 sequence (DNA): TGTGCCAGCAGTTACGGGACTGAGATCGGCGAGCAGTACTTC.

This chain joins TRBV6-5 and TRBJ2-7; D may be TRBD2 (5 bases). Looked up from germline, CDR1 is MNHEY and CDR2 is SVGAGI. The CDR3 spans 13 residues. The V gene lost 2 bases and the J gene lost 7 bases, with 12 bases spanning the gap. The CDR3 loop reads CASSYEGLREQYF. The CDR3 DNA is TGTGCCAGCAGTTACGAGGGATTACGGGAGCAGTACTTC.